This T cell receptor beta chain comes out of a study of cytomegalovirus exposure and HLA in healthy donors. Per germline, CDR1 MDHEN and CDR2 SYDVKM. This CDR3 is built from 16 residues. V was shortened by 2 bases and J by 0 bases, with 13 bases between the two germline ends. TCRdb's table, derived via immunoSEQ multiplex PCR, lists solely in-frame clones and lacks some. The repertoire holds about 79,000 clones, with 80% to 95% as singletons. As for this clone: What it binds is not known.

General study points: Many donors shared some public TCRs, even though most TCR sequences were rare.

The source material was PBMCs. The chain has TRBV28 and TRBJ1-1; possibly TRBD1 for D (5 bases). The receptor's source is a woman in her thirties in good health and CMV-seronegative. The CDR3 spells CASSLDPGPMNTEAFF. As DNA, the CDR3 is TGTGCCAGCAGTTTAGATCCAGGGCCGATGAACACTGAAGCTTTCTTT.